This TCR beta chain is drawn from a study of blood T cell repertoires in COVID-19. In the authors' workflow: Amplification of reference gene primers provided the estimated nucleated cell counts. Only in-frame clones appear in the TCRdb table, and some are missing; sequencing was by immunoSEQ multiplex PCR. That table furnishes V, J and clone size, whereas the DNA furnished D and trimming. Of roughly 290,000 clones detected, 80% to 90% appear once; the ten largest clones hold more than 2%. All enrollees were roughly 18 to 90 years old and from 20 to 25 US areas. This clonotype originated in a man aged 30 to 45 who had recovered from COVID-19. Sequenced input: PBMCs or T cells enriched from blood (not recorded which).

The CDR3 nucleotides are TGTGCCAGCAGCTTGGAAGCTACTCAGGATTATGGCTACACCTTC. It encodes CASSLEATQDYGYTF. The chain has TRBV5-4 and TRBJ1-2; D gene uncertain. The CDR3 consists of 15 residues. The germline V gene encodes CDR1 SGHNT and CDR2 YYREEE (reference sequence). Trimming removed 0 bases at V and 5 bases at J, with 14 bases between.